This T cell receptor beta chain was identified during a study of cytomegalovirus exposure and HLA in healthy donors. The CDR3 runs to 17 residues. Germline CDR1 SGHDT, CDR2 YYEEEE. Losses at the gene ends were 6 bases for V and 1 base for J; bases not matched to a gene: 9. The PCR employed 60 Vbeta primers together with 13 Jbeta primers. Assay: immunoSEQ multiplex PCR; the TCRdb copy retains only in-frame clones and omits some. The sample includes 100,000 to 150,000 clones, about 79% of them seen just once. Sequencing input: PBMCs. The receptor comes from a woman aged 18 to 35 in good health and CMV-seropositive. The V gene is TRBV5-6, the J gene TRBJ2-6, with 8 bases matching TRBD1. This chain's CDR3 is CASIPGTGVSGANVLTF. CDR3 bases: TGTGCCAGCATCCCCGGGACAGGTGTTTCTGGGGCCAACGTCCTGACTTTC.